Listed below are T cell receptor beta chains from one sample, sequenced in a study of CD8 T cells in Susac syndrome. MiXCR, run by TCRdb on the immunoSEQ multiplex PCR reads, gives a single entry per CDR3 protein. The profile shows about 300,000 distinct CDR3 sequences, about 91% of them singletons. The sequenced material came from CD8+ T cells from PBMCs. The origin of the receptors is a human donor with multiple sclerosis. Both conserved end residues are part of each CDR3. D genes are given only for firm matches. Rows give clone size only sometimes, using once, few, many, or a class for an expanded clone.

d_call: -; j_call: TRBJ1-2; clone_size: -; v_call: TRBV29-1; cdr3_aa: CSVDTSGFTGKGGYTF; cdr3_nt: TGCAGCGTTGACACCTCGGGATTCACAGGGAAGGGTGGCTACACCTTC
d_call: TRBD1; j_call: TRBJ2-4; clone_size: -; v_call: TRBV11-2; cdr3_aa: CASSLIRDRVDIQYF; cdr3_nt: TGTGCCAGCAGCTTGATCCGGGACAGGGTGGACATTCAGTACTTC
d_call: TRBD2; j_call: TRBJ2-1; clone_size: once; v_call: TRBV27; cdr3_aa: CASGRGTSGANEQFF; cdr3_nt: TGTGCCTCCGGACGTGGGACTAGCGGGGCCAATGAGCAGTTCTTC
d_call: -; j_call: TRBJ2-7; clone_size: -; v_call: TRBV20-1; cdr3_aa: CSALYSTYEQYF; cdr3_nt: TGCAGTGCTCTATATTCGACCTACGAGCAGTACTTC
d_call: -; j_call: TRBJ2-4; clone_size: -; v_call: TRBV9; cdr3_aa: CASSPYSSENIQYF; cdr3_nt: TGTGCCAGCAGCCCATATTCGTCAGAAAACATTCAGTACTTC
d_call: -; j_call: TRBJ2-3; clone_size: -; v_call: TRBV20-1; cdr3_aa: CSATEGGSADTQYF; cdr3_nt: TGCAGTGCTACCGAGGGGGGGAGCGCAGATACGCAGTATTTT
d_call: -; j_call: TRBJ2-2; clone_size: -; v_call: TRBV30; cdr3_aa: CAWSVRGIGELFF; cdr3_nt: TGTGCCTGGAGTGTACGCGGGATCGGGGAGCTGTTTTTT
d_call: -; j_call: TRBJ2-2; clone_size: -; v_call: TRBV9; cdr3_aa: CASGGGGLNKPGELFF; cdr3_nt: TGTGCCAGCGGCGGAGGGGGCCTGAATAAGCCCGGGGAGCTGTTTTTT
d_call: -; j_call: TRBJ2-3; clone_size: -; v_call: TRBV27; cdr3_aa: CASSYPSTDTQYF; cdr3_nt: TGTGCCAGCAGTTACCCCAGCACAGATACGCAGTATTTT
d_call: TRBD1; j_call: TRBJ2-7; clone_size: few; v_call: TRBV4-1; cdr3_aa: CASSHPDRGFYEQYF; cdr3_nt: TGCGCCAGCAGCCACCCGGACAGGGGATTCTACGAGCAGTACTTC
d_call: -; j_call: TRBJ2-1; clone_size: -; v_call: TRBV19; cdr3_aa: CASRSVILDEQFF; cdr3_nt: TGTGCCAGTAGGTCAGTCATCCTGGATGAGCAGTTCTTC
d_call: -; j_call: TRBJ2-7; clone_size: -; v_call: TRBV30; cdr3_aa: CAWSSTSYEQYF; cdr3_nt: TGTGCCTGGAGTTCTACGAGCTACGAGCAGTACTTC
d_call: -; j_call: TRBJ2-7; clone_size: few; v_call: TRBV19; cdr3_aa: CASSPTVAPSVEQYF; cdr3_nt: TGTGCCAGTAGCCCAACGGTGGCCCCTTCGGTGGAGCAGTACTTC
d_call: TRBD1; j_call: TRBJ2-2; clone_size: -; v_call: TRBV19; cdr3_aa: CASTLAAGGTGELFF; cdr3_nt: TGTGCCAGTACCCTGGCGGCAGGGGGCACCGGGGAGCTGTTTTTT
d_call: TRBD2; j_call: TRBJ2-1; clone_size: -; v_call: TRBV2; cdr3_aa: CASSPLLREGPLNEQFF; cdr3_nt: TGTGCCAGCAGTCCCCTATTACGGGAGGGCCCTCTAAATGAGCAGTTCTTC
d_call: TRBD1; j_call: TRBJ2-7; clone_size: -; v_call: TRBV7-2; cdr3_aa: CASSSNWDSSYEQYF; cdr3_nt: TGTGCCAGCAGCTCGAACTGGGACAGCAGCTACGAGCAGTACTTC
d_call: -; j_call: TRBJ2-7; clone_size: -; v_call: TRBV7-9; cdr3_aa: CASSLGFGVSYEQYF; cdr3_nt: TGTGCCAGCAGCTTAGGGTTTGGGGTTAGCTACGAGCAGTACTTC
d_call: TRBD2; j_call: TRBJ2-5; clone_size: -; v_call: TRBV30; cdr3_aa: CACKGLAGLERETQYF; cdr3_nt: TGTGCCTGCAAGGGACTAGCGGGGCTGGAACGAGAGACCCAGTACTTC
d_call: TRBD1; j_call: TRBJ1-1; clone_size: -; v_call: TRBV15; cdr3_aa: CATSRFRGGDTEAFF; cdr3_nt: TGTGCCACCAGCAGATTCAGGGGGGGAGACACTGAAGCTTTCTTT
d_call: TRBD1; j_call: TRBJ1-1; clone_size: -; v_call: TRBV28; cdr3_aa: CASSPPGGGTEAFF; cdr3_nt: TGTGCCAGCAGCCCCCCAGGGGGCGGGACTGAAGCTTTCTTT
d_call: TRBD2; j_call: TRBJ2-1; clone_size: -; v_call: TRBV29-1; cdr3_aa: CSVEAGTSGIYNEQFF; cdr3_nt: TGCAGCGTTGAGGCAGGAACTAGCGGGATATACAATGAGCAGTTCTTC
d_call: -; j_call: TRBJ1-1; clone_size: -; v_call: TRBV19; cdr3_aa: CASSIGHPWTEAFF; cdr3_nt: TGTGCCAGTAGTATCGGACACCCTTGGACTGAAGCTTTCTTT
d_call: TRBD2; j_call: TRBJ2-5; clone_size: -; v_call: TRBV9; cdr3_aa: CASSAGTSGEETQYF; cdr3_nt: TGTGCCAGCAGCGCGGGGACTAGCGGGGAGGAGACCCAGTACTTC
d_call: TRBD1; j_call: TRBJ1-6; clone_size: -; v_call: TRBV20-1; cdr3_aa: CSANQGVSGHSPLHF; cdr3_nt: TGCAGTGCTAACCAGGGGGTTTCAGGGCATTCACCCCTCCACTTT
d_call: TRBD1; j_call: TRBJ1-6; clone_size: -; v_call: TRBV7-2; cdr3_aa: CASSPRQGSYNSPLHF; cdr3_nt: TGTGCCAGCAGTCCCAGACAGGGTTCATATAATTCACCCCTCCACTTT
d_call: TRBD2; j_call: TRBJ2-1; clone_size: -; v_call: TRBV9; cdr3_aa: CAGAAGLGDNEQFF; cdr3_nt: TGTGCCGGGGCGGCGGGACTAGGGGACAATGAGCAGTTCTTC
d_call: -; j_call: TRBJ2-5; clone_size: -; v_call: TRBV2; cdr3_aa: CASSIGTGYQETQYF; cdr3_nt: TGTGCCAGCAGTATTGGGACCGGGTACCAAGAGACCCAGTACTTC
d_call: -; j_call: TRBJ1-4; clone_size: -; v_call: TRBV7-8; cdr3_aa: CAIQNTTNEKLFF; cdr3_nt: TGTGCCATACAGAACACAACTAATGAAAAACTGTTTTTT
d_call: -; j_call: TRBJ1-1; clone_size: -; v_call: TRBV10-3; cdr3_aa: CAISDPPGAEAFF; cdr3_nt: TGTGCCATCAGTGACCCCCCCGGGGCTGAAGCTTTCTTT
d_call: TRBD2; j_call: TRBJ2-1; clone_size: -; v_call: TRBV14; cdr3_aa: CASSQGTSGSSPYNEQFF; cdr3_nt: TGTGCCAGCAGCCAAGGGACTAGCGGGAGTTCGCCCTACAATGAGCAGTTCTTC
d_call: -; j_call: TRBJ1-1; clone_size: -; v_call: TRBV12-3/TRBV12-4; cdr3_aa: CASYGGGDVYTEAFF; cdr3_nt: TGTGCCAGCTATGGGGGTGGCGATGTTTACACTGAAGCTTTCTTT
d_call: TRBD1; j_call: TRBJ2-7; clone_size: -; v_call: TRBV7-9; cdr3_aa: CASSLYATGGRWEQYF; cdr3_nt: TGTGCCAGCAGCTTATACGCGACAGGGGGCCGGTGGGAGCAGTACTTC
d_call: -; j_call: TRBJ2-5; clone_size: -; v_call: TRBV28; cdr3_aa: CASSFVETQYF; cdr3_nt: TGTGCCAGCAGTTTTGTGGAGACCCAGTACTTC
d_call: -; j_call: TRBJ2-1; clone_size: -; v_call: TRBV20-1; cdr3_aa: CSARPPSAPTYNEQFF; cdr3_nt: TGCAGTGCTAGGCCTCCTAGCGCACCTACCTACAATGAGCAGTTCTTC
d_call: -; j_call: TRBJ1-1; clone_size: once; v_call: TRBV7-2; cdr3_aa: CASRSRADTEAFF; cdr3_nt: TGTGCCAGCAGGTCCCGGGCCGACACTGAAGCTTTCTTT
d_call: -; j_call: TRBJ2-1; clone_size: -; v_call: TRBV7-9; cdr3_aa: CASSSGLAAAHREQFF; cdr3_nt: TGTGCCAGCAGCTCGGGTCTCGCGGCGGCACATCGTGAGCAGTTCTTC
d_call: TRBD2; j_call: TRBJ2-7; clone_size: few; v_call: TRBV13; cdr3_aa: CASSPLSGGGLSYEQYF; cdr3_nt: TGTGCCAGCAGCCCTCTGAGCGGGGGGGGTCTCTCCTACGAGCAGTACTTC
d_call: -; j_call: TRBJ2-7; clone_size: -; v_call: TRBV9; cdr3_aa: CASSSPGEVGEQYF; cdr3_nt: TGTGCCAGCAGCTCCCCAGGGGAGGTCGGCGAGCAGTACTTC
d_call: -; j_call: TRBJ2-4; clone_size: -; v_call: TRBV18; cdr3_aa: CASSTTDFFLGKNIQYF; cdr3_nt: TGTGCCAGCTCAACCACGGACTTTTTCCTTGGCAAAAACATTCAGTACTTC
d_call: -; j_call: TRBJ2-1; clone_size: -; v_call: TRBV7-3; cdr3_aa: CASSSTRGPYNEQFF; cdr3_nt: TGTGCCAGCAGCTCCACCCGCGGCCCCTACAATGAGCAGTTCTTC
d_call: -; j_call: TRBJ2-4; clone_size: -; v_call: TRBV7-9; cdr3_aa: CASSFDGGPKNIQYF; cdr3_nt: TGTGCCAGCAGCTTCGACGGGGGACCCAAAAACATTCAGTACTTC
d_call: -; j_call: TRBJ2-5; clone_size: -; v_call: TRBV9; cdr3_aa: CASSVDSSWETQYF; cdr3_nt: TGTGCCAGCAGCGTAGACTCTAGTTGGGAGACCCAGTACTTC